This T cell receptor beta chain came from a study of cytomegalovirus exposure and HLA in healthy donors. Comment on this clone: The antigen is undetermined. The sample holds other DNA sequences that translate to the same CDR3.

Broader study findings: Rarity held for most TCR sequences, but there were some public TCRs that occurred in many donors. CMV serostatus was the sole immune exposure data available.

The PCR employed 60 Vbeta primers together with 13 Jbeta primers. The repertoire was sequenced with immunoSEQ multiplex PCR; TCRdb's copy has only in-frame clones and lacks some. The sample contains under 200,000 clones, approximately 70% of which appear only once. The CDR3 is 13 amino acids. Trimming left V 2 bases short and J 7 bases short, with 13 bases between. Sequences were obtained from PBMCs. The rearrangement uses TRBV5-3 and TRBJ2-7; D is perhaps TRBD1 (6 bases). TRBV5-3 carries the ORF label, with uncertain function. The clonotype originates from a woman aged 35 to 49 in good health and CMV-seropositive. CDR3 in amino acids: CARSLVPGEEQYF. CDR3 sequence (DNA): TGTGCCAGAAGCTTAGTTCCAGGGGAGGAGCAGTACTTC.